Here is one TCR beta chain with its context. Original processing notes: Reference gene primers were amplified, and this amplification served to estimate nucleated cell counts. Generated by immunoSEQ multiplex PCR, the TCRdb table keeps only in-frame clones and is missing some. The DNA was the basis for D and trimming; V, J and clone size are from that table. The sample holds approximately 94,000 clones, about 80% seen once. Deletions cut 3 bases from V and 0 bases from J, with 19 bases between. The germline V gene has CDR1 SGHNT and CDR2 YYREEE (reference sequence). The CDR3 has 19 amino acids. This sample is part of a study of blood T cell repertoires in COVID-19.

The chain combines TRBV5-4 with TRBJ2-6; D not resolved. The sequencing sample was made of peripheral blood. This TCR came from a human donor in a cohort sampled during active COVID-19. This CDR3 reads CASSSNLGSLSSGANVLTF. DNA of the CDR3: TGTGCCAGCAGCTCAAACCTCGGGTCACTAAGCTCTGGGGCCAACGTCCTGACTTTC.